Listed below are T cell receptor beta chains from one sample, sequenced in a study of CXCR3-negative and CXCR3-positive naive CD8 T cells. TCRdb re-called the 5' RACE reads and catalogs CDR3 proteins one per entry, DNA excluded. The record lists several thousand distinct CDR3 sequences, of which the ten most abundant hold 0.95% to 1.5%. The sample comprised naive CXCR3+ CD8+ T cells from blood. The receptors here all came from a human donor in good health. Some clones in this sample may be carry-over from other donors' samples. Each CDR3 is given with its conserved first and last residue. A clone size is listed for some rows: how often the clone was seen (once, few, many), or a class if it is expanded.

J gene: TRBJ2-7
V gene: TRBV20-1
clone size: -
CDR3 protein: CSAGGGHDYEQYF

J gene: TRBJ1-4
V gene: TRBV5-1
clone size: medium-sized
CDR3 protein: CASSLGQKLFF

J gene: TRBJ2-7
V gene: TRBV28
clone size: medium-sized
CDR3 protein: CASSLPGTGTYEQYF

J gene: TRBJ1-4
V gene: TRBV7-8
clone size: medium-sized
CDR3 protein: CASSLWTGPTSSNEKLFF

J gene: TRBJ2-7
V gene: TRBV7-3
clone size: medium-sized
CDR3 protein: CASSPLTSGSDEQYF

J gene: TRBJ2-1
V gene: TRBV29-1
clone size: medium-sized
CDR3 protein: CSVEAGSYNEQFF

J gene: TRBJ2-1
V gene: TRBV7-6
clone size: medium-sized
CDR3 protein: CASSLSGGAYNEQFF

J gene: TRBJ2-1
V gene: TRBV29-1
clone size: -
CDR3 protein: CSVQTGGPNEQFF

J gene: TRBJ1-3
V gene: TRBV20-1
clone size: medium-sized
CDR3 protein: CSARGSGGSGNTIYF

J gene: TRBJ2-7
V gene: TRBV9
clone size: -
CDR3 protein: CASSVGPPEYEQYF

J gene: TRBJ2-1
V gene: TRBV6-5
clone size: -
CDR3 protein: CASSYSEYNEQFF

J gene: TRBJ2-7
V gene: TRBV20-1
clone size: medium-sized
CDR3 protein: CSARVRSTPYEQYF

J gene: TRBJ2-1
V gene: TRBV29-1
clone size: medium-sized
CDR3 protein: CSAPAGAGTFEQFF

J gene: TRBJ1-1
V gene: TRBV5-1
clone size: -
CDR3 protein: CASRGTRPYTEAFF

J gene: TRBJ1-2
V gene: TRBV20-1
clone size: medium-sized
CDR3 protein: CSVYRDRGFGYTF

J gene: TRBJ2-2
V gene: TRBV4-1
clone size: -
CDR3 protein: CASSHLDRTGELFF

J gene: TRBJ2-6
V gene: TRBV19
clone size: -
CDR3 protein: CASSLQGYGANVLTF

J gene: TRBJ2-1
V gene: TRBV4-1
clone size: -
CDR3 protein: CASSQGHGALEQFF

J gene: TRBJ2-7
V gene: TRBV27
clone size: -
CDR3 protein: CASSLSRPRGKYSYEQYF

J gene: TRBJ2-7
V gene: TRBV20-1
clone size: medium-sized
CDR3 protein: CSAYHFGLAGTYEQYF

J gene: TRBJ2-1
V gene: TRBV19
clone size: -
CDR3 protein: CASSIIRSSGILYNEQFF

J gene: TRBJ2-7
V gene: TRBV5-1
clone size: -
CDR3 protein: CASSPVDGSYYEQYF

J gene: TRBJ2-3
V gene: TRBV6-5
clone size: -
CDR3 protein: CASSYGSVASTDTQYF

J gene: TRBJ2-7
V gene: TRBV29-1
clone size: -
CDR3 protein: CSVEGYQGNPYEQYF

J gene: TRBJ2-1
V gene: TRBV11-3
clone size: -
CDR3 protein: CASRSRDKNEQFF

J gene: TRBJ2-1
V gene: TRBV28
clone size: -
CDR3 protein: CASSLEGATYNEQFF

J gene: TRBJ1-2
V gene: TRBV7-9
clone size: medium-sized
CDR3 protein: CASSLTGIGYGYTF

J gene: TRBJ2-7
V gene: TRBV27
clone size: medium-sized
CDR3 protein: CASSFTRQGENYEQYF

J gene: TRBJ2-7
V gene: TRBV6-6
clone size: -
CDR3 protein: CASSYLRAAFYEQYF

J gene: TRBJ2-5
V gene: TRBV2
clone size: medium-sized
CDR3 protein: CASSDLKTGRETQYF

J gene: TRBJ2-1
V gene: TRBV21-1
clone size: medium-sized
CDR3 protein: CASSKARSSLHFYNEQFF

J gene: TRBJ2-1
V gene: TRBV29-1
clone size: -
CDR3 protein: CSVGREGAYNEQFF

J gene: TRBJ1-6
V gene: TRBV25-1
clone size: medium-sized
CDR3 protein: CASSEPEGAIYNSPLHF